Below, 8 T cell receptor beta chains from the same sample are listed, as sequenced in a study of cytomegalovirus exposure and HLA in healthy donors. This PCR relied on a set of 60 Vbeta primers and 13 Jbeta primers. The table came from immunoSEQ multiplex PCR; TCRdb's copy has only in-frame clones and leaves some out. The table has 70,000 to 90,000 clones, about four fifths seen once. The sample taken for sequencing was PBMCs. These receptors all stem from a man in his fifties or sixties in good health and CMV-seronegative.

This clone was seen a few times. This sequence joins TRBV28 and TRBJ1-1; the D gene is possibly TRBD1 (5 bases). This CDR3 has 15 amino acids. The germline V and J ends were trimmed by 2 bases and 1 base, with 11 bases remaining between them. Germline CDR1 reads MDHEN; CDR2 reads SYDVKM. CDR3 nucleotides: TGTGCCAGCAGTTTACCCCTGACAGCGAACACTGAAGCTTTCTTT. Its translation is CASSLPLTANTEAFF.

The gene calls are TRBV9 and TRBJ1-1; D is perhaps TRBD1 (6 bases). V lost 2 bases to trimming and J lost 1 base, with 9 bases between them. This CDR3 has 14 residues. CDR1 and CDR2 from the germline V gene are SGDLS and YYNGEE. The CDR3 sequence is CASSVAGANTEAFF. For the CDR3, the DNA is TGTGCCAGCAGCGTTGCGGGGGCGAACACTGAAGCTTTCTTT.

The V and J genes are TRBV6-6 and TRBJ1-5, with D unresolved. Trimming took off 6 bases at V and 5 bases at J, with 17 bases between the two ends. CDR1 and CDR2 from the germline V gene are MNHNY and SVGAGI (reference sequence). The CDR3 has 15 residues. CDR3 nucleotides: TGTGCCAGCAGACCCCTGTGGGGAGAATATCAGCCCCAGCATTTT. This sequence encodes CASRPLWGEYQPQHF.

This clone was seen a single time. The V gene is TRBV14, the J gene TRBJ2-5; TRBD2 aligns across 10 bases. The germline CDR1 and CDR2 sequences are SGHDN and FVKESK. V lost 1 base, J lost 2 bases, and 1 base stayed unmatched. The CDR3 has 15 residues. This CDR3 reads CASSQASGSQETQYF. In DNA form, the CDR3 reads TGTGCCAGCAGCCAAGCTAGCGGGAGTCAAGAGACCCAGTACTTC.

This clone was counted only a few times. This chain connects TRBV19 to TRBJ2-7, with D possibly being TRBD2 (6 bases). Germline V gives CDR1 LNHDA, CDR2 SQIVND (reference sequence). The CDR3 has 13 residues. V gave up 3 bases and J gave up 4 bases, with 10 bases separating them. CDR3 DNA sequence: TGTGCCAGTAGTATGGGACTGCGTTACGAGCAGTACTTC. It encodes CASSMGLRYEQYF.

V is TRBV19 and J is TRBJ1-2; the D gene is possibly TRBD1 (6 bases). This CDR3 comprises 14 residues. From germline, CDR1 is LNHDA and CDR2 SQIVND (reference sequence). V lost 6 bases, J lost 3 bases, and 14 bases lay in between. The CDR3 region is CASSNQGKDYGYTF. CDR3 in DNA: TGTGCCAGTAGCAACCAGGGGAAGGACTATGGCTACACCTTC.

This clone was recorded only once. The genes are TRBV19 and TRBJ1-5, with TRBD1 as a possible D gene (5 bases). The CDR3 runs 14 residues. V was pared by 7 bases and J by 7 bases, with 17 bases between. The germline V gene has CDR1 LNHDA and CDR2 SQIVND (reference sequence). The CDR3 spells CASIRTGGGQPQHF. DNA for the CDR3: TGTGCCAGTATCAGGACTGGGGGAGGGCAGCCCCAGCATTTT. Together with reference TRBV19 and TRBJ1-5, the CDR3 gives the full variable domain: DGGITQSPKYLFRKEGQNVTLSCEQNLNHDAMYWYRQDPGQGLRLIYYSQIVNDFQKGDIAEGYSVSREKKESFPLTVTSAQKNPTAFYLCASIRTGGGQPQHFGDGTRLSIL.

The chain carries TRBV4-2 and TRBJ2-7; TRBD2 matches 13 bases. The CDR3 has 17 residues. The germline V gene encodes CDR1 LGHNA and CDR2 YNFKEQ. V trimming: 4 bases; J trimming: 3 bases; junction bases outside the gene matches: 9. The CDR3 DNA sequence: TGTGCCAGCAGCCCCCGGACTAGCGGGGGAGCAAACTACGAGCAGTACTTC. The encoded protein is CASSPRTSGGANYEQYF.